This TCR beta chain was obtained from a study of cytomegalovirus exposure and HLA in healthy donors. TCRdb's copy holds only in-frame clones and misses some; the assay was immunoSEQ multiplex PCR. Among approximately 120,000 clones listed, 94% were seen once. V lost 3 bases and J 4 bases, leaving 7 bases between the germline ends. CDR1 and CDR2 (germline): MNHEY, SMNVEV (reference sequence). CDR3 length equals 13 residues. This rearrangement joins TRBV27 to TRBJ1-5; unclear D gene. The sequence derives from a woman between 18 and 30 years old in good health and CMV-seronegative. Sequencing was carried out using PBMCs. DNA of the CDR3: TGTGCCAGCAGTTTCGGTAAAAATCAGCCCCAGCATTTT. This sequence encodes CASSFGKNQPQHF.